The rows below give T cell receptor beta chains drawn from one sample of a study of cytomegalovirus exposure and HLA in healthy donors. Measured with immunoSEQ multiplex PCR; TCRdb has only the in-frame clones, and not every one. The sample carries more than 150,000 clones, over 75% recorded once. Sequences were obtained from PBMCs. The receptors here all came from a girl under three years old in good health and CMV-seronegative. Both conserved end residues are part of each CDR3. The order of the fields is clone size, V gene, J gene, D gene, CDR3 protein, CDR3 DNA. The D gene is left open where the match is weak. Clone size is stated in some rows and not others, as once, few, many or a class when expanded.

size: once
V: TRBV30
J: TRBJ1-4
D: TRBD1
CDR3: CAWRIRGRGEKLFF
DNA: TGTGCCTGGAGAATCAGGGGGCGCGGCGAAAAACTGTTTTTT

size: once
V: TRBV27
J: TRBJ2-7
D: NA
CDR3: CASSSRGPYEQYF
DNA: TGTGCCAGCAGTTCGCGGGGCCCCTACGAGCAGTACTTC

size: NA
V: TRBV6-1
J: TRBJ1-1
D: NA
CDR3: CASSEKGGGWNTEAFF
DNA: TGTGCCAGCAGTGAAAAAGGGGGAGGGTGGAACACTGAAGCTTTCTTT

size: NA
V: TRBV5-6
J: TRBJ2-7
D: NA
CDR3: CASSFWGVPYEQYF
DNA: TGTGCCAGCAGCTTTTGGGGGGTACCCTACGAGCAGTACTTC

size: NA
V: TRBV2
J: TRBJ1-1
D: TRBD1
CDR3: CASSRDRGETEAFF
DNA: TGTGCCAGCAGTCGGGACAGGGGTGAGACTGAAGCTTTCTTT

size: NA
V: TRBV30
J: TRBJ2-4
D: TRBD2
CDR3: CAWKRGGRAKNIQYF
DNA: TGTGCCTGGAAACGCGGGGGGCGAGCCAAAAACATTCAGTACTTC

size: NA
V: TRBV5-1
J: TRBJ2-5
D: NA
CDR3: CASRTGEKETQYF
DNA: TGCGCCAGCAGGACGGGGGAGAAAGAGACCCAGTACTTC

size: NA
V: TRBV7-9
J: TRBJ2-7
D: NA
CDR3: CASRRDSYEQYF
DNA: TGTGCCAGCAGACGGGACTCCTACGAGCAGTACTTC

size: few
V: TRBV18
J: TRBJ2-3
D: NA
CDR3: CASSPFGSTDTQYF
DNA: TGTGCCAGCTCACCGTTCGGGAGCACAGATACGCAGTATTTT

size: NA
V: TRBV2
J: TRBJ2-1
D: NA
CDR3: CASSEQGLTSNEQFF
DNA: TGTGCCAGCAGTGAACAGGGGCTTACATCCAATGAGCAGTTCTTC

size: NA
V: TRBV7-8
J: TRBJ1-2
D: TRBD1
CDR3: CASSSGQGYGYTF
DNA: TGTGCCAGCAGCTCGGGACAGGGATATGGCTACACCTTC

size: NA
V: TRBV9
J: TRBJ1-6
D: NA
CDR3: CASSVERGGYSPLHF
DNA: TGTGCCAGCAGCGTAGAGAGGGGAGGGTATTCACCCCTCCACTTT

size: NA
V: TRBV19
J: TRBJ1-5
D: NA
CDR3: CASSLDRKLPLDSNQPQHF
DNA: TGTGCCAGTAGTCTCGACAGAAAACTCCCTCTCGACTCGAATCAGCCCCAGCATTTT

size: NA
V: TRBV30
J: TRBJ2-2
D: TRBD2
CDR3: CAWSAGSLAGFDGELFF
DNA: TGTGCCTGGAGTGCGGGGAGTCTAGCGGGGTTCGACGGGGAGCTGTTTTTT

size: NA
V: TRBV5-4
J: TRBJ2-3
D: TRBD2
CDR3: CASSTGTRPPEDTQYF
DNA: TGTGCCAGCAGCACGGGGACTAGGCCACCGGAAGATACGCAGTATTTT

size: few
V: TRBV6-5
J: TRBJ1-1
D: TRBD1
CDR3: CASRTGVNTEAFF
DNA: TGTGCCAGCAGGACAGGGGTTAACACTGAAGCTTTCTTT

size: NA
V: TRBV10-2
J: TRBJ1-1
D: TRBD1
CDR3: CASSDVGQGAEAFF
DNA: TGCGCCAGCAGTGATGTCGGACAGGGCGCTGAAGCTTTCTTT